This entry is about one TCR beta chain. Healthy individuals who donated bone marrow served as the donors. Both 60 Vbeta primers and 13 Jbeta primers went into the PCR. Sequencing was performed with immunoSEQ multiplex PCR; in TCRdb, only in-frame clones are kept and a portion is missing. The data show roughly 99,000 clones, around 85% seen once. The sample originates from a study of cytomegalovirus exposure and HLA in healthy donors. Overall study: Of around 400 genotyped donors, roughly 81% grouped in the Caucasian-associated ancestry cluster.

The sample was PBMCs. The sequence came from a man in his thirties or forties in good health and CMV-seronegative.

CDR3 coding DNA: TGTGCCAGCAGCTCCATAACAGGGGGTAGTACTGAAGCTTTCTTT. It codes for CASSSITGGSTEAFF. The chain links TRBV6-5 to TRBJ1-1, with 8 bases aligning to TRBD1. The V gene end was trimmed by 6 bases and the J gene end by 5 bases; junction bases not matched to a gene: 11. There are 15 residues in the CDR3. Per the germline V gene, CDR1 is MNHEY and CDR2 is SVGAGI.